This TCR beta chain is from a study of cytomegalovirus exposure and HLA in healthy donors. Background on the study: In a previous analysis, about 100 million unique TCR beta sequences were found from about 179 million T cells. Overall study results and limits: Later analysis identified around 15,000 TCR beta sequences associated with HLA alleles, using a false discovery rate threshold of 0.05.

PCR amplification relied on 60 Vbeta primers (plus 13 Jbeta primers). Produced via immunoSEQ multiplex PCR; TCRdb's table is partial and in-frame only. The sample shows 150,000 to 200,000 clones, about 65% of them seen only once. The length of the CDR3 is 15 residues. CDR1 is SGHVS, CDR2 FNYEAQ, per germline. With V trimmed by 5 bases and J by 4 bases, 10 bases remained unmatched. Regarding this clone: Antigen unknown.

The chain has TRBV7-6 and TRBJ2-7; 8 bases line up with TRBD1. This clonotype originated in a girl aged 10-17 years in good health and CMV-seronegative. The sample comprised PBMCs. The DNA of the CDR3 is TGTGCCAGCAGCCTTTCGGACAGGGTCGCTTACGAGCAGTACTTC. Protein product: CASSLSDRVAYEQYF.